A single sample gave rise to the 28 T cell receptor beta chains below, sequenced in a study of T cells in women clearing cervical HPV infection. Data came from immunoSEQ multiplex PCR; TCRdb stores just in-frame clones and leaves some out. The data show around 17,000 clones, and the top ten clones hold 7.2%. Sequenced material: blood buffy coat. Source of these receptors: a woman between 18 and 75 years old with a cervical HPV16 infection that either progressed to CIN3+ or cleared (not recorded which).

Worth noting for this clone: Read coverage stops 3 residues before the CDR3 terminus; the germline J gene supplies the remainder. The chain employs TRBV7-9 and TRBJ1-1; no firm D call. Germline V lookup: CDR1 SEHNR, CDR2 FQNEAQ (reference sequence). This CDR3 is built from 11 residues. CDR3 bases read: TGTGCCAGCAGCTTCGAGGGTAAG. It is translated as CASSFEGK. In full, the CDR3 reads CASSFEGKAFF.

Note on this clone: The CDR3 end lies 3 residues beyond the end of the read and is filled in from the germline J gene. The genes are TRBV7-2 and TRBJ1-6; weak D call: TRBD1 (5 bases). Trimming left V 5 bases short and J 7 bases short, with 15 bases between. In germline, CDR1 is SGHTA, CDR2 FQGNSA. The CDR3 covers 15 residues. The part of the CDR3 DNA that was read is TGTGCCAGCAGCCAACCCGGCAGGGTGAATTCACCC. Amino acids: CASSQPGRVNSP. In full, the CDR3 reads CASSQPGRVNSPLHF.

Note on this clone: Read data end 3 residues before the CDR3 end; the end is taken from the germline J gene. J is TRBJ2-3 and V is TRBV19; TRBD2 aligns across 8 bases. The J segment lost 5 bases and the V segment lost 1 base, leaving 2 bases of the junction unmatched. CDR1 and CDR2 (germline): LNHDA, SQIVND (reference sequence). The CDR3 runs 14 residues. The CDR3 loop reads CASSIVGGVDTQYF. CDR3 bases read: TGTGCCAGTAGTATAGTCGGGGGGGTAGATACG.

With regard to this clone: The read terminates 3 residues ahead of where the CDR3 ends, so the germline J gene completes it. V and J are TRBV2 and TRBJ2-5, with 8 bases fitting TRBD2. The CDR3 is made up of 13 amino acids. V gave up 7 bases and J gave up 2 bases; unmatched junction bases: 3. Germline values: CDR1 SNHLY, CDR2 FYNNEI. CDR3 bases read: TGTGCCAGCAAGAGCGGGGGACAAGAGACC. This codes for CASKSGGQET. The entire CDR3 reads CASKSGGQETQYF. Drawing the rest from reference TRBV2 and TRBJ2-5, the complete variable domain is EPEVTQTPSHQVTQMGQEVILRCVPISNHLYFYWYRQILGQKVEFLVSFYNNEISEKSEIFDDQFSVERPDGSNFTLKIRSTKLEDSAMYFCASKSGGQETQYFGPGTRLLVL.

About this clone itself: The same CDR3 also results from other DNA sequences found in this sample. The CDR3 region is CAISEFLAGAQESTDTQYF. The part of the CDR3 DNA that was read is TGTGCCATCAGTGAGTTTTTGGCTGGGGCGCAGGAAAGCACAGATACG. The rearrangement joins TRBV10-3 to TRBJ2-3, with D maybe TRBD1 (5 bases). The read terminates 3 residues before the CDR3 end, so the remaining end is supplied by the germline J gene. The germline gives CDR1 ENHRY, CDR2 SYGVKD. V lost 1 base to trimming and J lost 0 bases, with 20 bases between them. The CDR3 spans 19 residues.

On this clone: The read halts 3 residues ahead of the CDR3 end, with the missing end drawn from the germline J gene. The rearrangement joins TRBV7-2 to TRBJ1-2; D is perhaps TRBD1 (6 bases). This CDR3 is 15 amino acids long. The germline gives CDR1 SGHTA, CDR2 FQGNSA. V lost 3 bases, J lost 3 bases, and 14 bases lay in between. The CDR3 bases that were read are TGTGCCAGCAGCTTGGGGGCCACCACGTACTATGGC. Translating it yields CASSLGATTYYG. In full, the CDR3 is CASSLGATTYYGYTF.

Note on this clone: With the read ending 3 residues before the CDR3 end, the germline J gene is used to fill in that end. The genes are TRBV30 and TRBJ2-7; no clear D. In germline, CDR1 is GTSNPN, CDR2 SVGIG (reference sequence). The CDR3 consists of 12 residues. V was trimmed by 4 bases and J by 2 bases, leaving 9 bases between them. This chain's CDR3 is CAWKVQTYEQYF. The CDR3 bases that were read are TGTGCCTGGAAGGTACAGACCTACGAG.

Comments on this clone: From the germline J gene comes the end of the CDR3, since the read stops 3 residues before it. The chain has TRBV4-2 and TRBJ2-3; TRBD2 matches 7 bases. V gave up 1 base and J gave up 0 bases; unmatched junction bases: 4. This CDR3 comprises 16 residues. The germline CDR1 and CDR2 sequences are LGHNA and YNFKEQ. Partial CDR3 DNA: TGTGCCAGCAGCCAAGGGGCGGGAGAGAGCACAGATACG. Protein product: CASSQGAGESTDT. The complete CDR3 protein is CASSQGAGESTDTQYF.

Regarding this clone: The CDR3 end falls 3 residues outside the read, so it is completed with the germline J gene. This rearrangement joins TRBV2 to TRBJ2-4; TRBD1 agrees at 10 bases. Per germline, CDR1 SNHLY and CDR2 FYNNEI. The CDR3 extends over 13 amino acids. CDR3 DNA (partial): TGTGCCAGCAGTGCCCTGGGACAGGGGATT. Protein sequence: CASSALGQGI. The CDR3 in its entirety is CASSALGQGIQYF. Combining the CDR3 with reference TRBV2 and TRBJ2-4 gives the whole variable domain EPEVTQTPSHQVTQMGQEVILRCVPISNHLYFYWYRQILGQKVEFLVSFYNNEISEKSEIFDDQFSVERPDGSNFTLKIRSTKLEDSAMYFCASSALGQGIQYFGAGTRLSVL.

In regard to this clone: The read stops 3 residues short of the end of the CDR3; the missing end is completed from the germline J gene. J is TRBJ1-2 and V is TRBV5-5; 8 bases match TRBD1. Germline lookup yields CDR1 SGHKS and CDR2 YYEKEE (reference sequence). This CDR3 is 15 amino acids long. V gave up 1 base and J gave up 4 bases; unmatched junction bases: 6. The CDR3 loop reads CASSLSGGRGYGYTF. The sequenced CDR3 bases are TGTGCCAGCAGCTTGTCAGGGGGCCGAGGCTATGGC.

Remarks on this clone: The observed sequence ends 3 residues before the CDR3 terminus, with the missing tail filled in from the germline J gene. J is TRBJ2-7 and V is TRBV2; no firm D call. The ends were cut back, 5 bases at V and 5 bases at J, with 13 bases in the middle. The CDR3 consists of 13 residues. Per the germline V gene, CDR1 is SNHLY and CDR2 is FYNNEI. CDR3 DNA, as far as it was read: TGTGCCAGCAGTTTAGGAAGGGTCGACGAG. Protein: CASSLGRVDE. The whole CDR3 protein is CASSLGRVDEQYF.

CDR3 region: CASSDPLDRAGVSQPQHF. The sequenced part of the CDR3 DNA is TGTGCCAGCAGTGACCCTCTCGACAGGGCAGGGGTCAGTCAGCCC. The chain is built from TRBV2 and TRBJ1-5, with TRBD1 matching 7 bases. Read sequence stops 3 residues before the CDR3 end, and the germline J gene provides the missing end. The germline CDR1 and CDR2 sequences are SNHLY and FYNNEI. The CDR3 length is 18 residues. The trim removed 3 bases at V and 6 bases at J, leaving 17 bases unmatched.

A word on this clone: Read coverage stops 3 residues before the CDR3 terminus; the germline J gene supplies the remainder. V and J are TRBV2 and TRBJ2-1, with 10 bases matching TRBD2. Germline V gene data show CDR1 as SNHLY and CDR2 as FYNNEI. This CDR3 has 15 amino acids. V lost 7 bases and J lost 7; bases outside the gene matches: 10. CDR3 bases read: TGTGCCAGCACTGAGGGACTAGCGCCCACTAATGAG. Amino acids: CASTEGLAPTNE. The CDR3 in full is CASTEGLAPTNEQFF.

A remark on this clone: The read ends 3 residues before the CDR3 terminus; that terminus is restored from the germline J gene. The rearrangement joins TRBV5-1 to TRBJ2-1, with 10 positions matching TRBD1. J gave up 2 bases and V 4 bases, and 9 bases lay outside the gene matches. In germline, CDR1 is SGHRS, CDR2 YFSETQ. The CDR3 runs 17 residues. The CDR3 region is CASSPTGGEWAYNEQFF. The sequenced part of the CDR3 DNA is TGCGCCAGCAGCCCGACAGGGGGCGAGTGGGCCTACAATGAG. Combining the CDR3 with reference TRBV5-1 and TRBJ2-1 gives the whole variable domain KAGVTQTPRYLIKTRGQQVTLSCSPISGHRSVSWYQQTPGQGLQFLFEYFSETQRNKGNFPGRFSGRQFSNSRSEMNVSTLELGDSALYLCASSPTGGEWAYNEQFFGPGTRLTVL.

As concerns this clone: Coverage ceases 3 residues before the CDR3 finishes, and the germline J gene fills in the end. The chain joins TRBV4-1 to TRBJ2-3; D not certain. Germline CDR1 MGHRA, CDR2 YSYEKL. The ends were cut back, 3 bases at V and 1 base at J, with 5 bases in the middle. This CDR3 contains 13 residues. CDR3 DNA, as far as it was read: TGCGCCAGCAGCCACCCTCGCACAGATACG. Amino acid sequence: CASSHPRTDT. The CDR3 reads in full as CASSHPRTDTQYF.

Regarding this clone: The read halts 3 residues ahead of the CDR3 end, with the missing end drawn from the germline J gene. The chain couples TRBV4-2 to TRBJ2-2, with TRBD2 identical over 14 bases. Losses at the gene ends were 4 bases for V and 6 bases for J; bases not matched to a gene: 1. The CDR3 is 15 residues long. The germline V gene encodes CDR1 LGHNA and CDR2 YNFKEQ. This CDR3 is CASSRTSGGPGELFF. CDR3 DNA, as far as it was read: TGTGCCAGCAGCCGGACTAGCGGGGGGCCCGGGGAG.

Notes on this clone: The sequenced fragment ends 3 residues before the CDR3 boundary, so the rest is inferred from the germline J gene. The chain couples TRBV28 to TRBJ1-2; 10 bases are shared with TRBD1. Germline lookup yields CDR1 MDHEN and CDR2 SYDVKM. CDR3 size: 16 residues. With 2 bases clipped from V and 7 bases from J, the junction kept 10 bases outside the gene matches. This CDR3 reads CASSLPRDRGPGGYTF. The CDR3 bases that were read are TGTGCCAGCAGTTTACCCCGCGACAGGGGGCCTGGTGGC.

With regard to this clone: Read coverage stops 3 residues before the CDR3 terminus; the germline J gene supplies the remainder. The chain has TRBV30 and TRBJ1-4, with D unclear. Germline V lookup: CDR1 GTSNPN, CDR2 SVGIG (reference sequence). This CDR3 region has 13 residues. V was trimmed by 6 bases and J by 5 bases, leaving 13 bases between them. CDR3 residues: CACSQGYNEKLFF. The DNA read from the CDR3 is TGTGCCTGTAGTCAAGGGTACAATGAAAAA.

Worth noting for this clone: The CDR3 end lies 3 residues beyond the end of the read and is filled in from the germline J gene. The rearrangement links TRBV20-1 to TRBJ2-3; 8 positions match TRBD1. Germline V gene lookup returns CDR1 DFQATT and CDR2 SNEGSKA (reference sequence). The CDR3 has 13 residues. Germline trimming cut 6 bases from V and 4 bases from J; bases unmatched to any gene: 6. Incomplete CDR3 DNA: TGCAGTGCCAAGAAACAGGGGGCAGATACG. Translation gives CSAKKQGADT. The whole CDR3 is CSAKKQGADTQYF.

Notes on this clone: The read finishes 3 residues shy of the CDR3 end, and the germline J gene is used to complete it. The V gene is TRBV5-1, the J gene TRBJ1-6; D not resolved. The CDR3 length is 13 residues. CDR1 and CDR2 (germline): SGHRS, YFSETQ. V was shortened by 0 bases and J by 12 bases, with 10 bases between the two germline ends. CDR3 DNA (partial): TGCGCCAGCAGCTTGGAGCCGGAGCGACCC. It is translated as CASSLEPERP. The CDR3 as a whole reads CASSLEPERPLHF.

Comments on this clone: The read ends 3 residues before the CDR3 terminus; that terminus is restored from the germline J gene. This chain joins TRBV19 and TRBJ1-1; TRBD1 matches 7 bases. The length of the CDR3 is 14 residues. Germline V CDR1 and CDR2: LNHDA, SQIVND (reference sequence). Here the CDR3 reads CASSIEGTARRAFF. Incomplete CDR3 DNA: TGTGCCAGTAGTATAGAAGGGACAGCAAGGCGG.

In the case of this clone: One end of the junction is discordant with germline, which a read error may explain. The CDR3 here is CASSQDGGGATEAFF. The CDR3 bases that were read are TGCGCCAGCAGCCAAGACGGTGGGGGGGCTACTGAA. The V gene is TRBV4-2, the J gene TRBJ1-1; TRBD1 is a possible D gene (6 bases). Read sequence stops 3 residues before the CDR3 end, and the germline J gene provides the missing end. Germline V CDR1 and CDR2: LGHNA, YNFKEQ. CDR3 length: 15 residues.

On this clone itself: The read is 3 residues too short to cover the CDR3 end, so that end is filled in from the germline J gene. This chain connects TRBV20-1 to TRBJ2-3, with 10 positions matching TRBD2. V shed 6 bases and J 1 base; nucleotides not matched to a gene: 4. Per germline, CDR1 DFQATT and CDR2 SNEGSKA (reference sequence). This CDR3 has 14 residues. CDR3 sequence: CSALAGARTDTQYF. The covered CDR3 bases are TGCAGTGCCCTAGCGGGGGCACGCACAGATACG.

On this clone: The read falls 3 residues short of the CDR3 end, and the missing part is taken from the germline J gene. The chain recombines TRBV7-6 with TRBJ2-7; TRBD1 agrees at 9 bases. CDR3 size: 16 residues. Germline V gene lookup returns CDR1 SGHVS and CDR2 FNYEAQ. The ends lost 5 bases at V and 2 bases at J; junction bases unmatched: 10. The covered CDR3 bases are TGTGCCAGCAGCCCCGGTCTGGGACAGGGAACCTACGAG. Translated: CASSPGLGQGTYE. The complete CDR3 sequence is CASSPGLGQGTYEQYF.

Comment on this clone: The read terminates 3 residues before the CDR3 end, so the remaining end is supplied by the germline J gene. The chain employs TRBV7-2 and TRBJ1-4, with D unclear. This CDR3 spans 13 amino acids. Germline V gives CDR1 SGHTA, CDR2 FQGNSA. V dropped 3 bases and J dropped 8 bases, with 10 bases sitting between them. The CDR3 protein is CASSFRGGEKLFF. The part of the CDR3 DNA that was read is TGTGCCAGCAGCTTCCGGGGAGGCGAAAAA.

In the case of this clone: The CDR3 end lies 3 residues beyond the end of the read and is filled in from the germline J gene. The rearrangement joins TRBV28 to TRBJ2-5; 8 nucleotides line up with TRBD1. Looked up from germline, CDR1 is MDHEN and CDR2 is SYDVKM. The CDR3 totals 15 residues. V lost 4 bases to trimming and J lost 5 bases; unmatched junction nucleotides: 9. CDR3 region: CASSSRGLADETQYF. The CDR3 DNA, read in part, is TGTGCCAGCAGTTCCAGGGGGCTGGCGGATGAGACC.

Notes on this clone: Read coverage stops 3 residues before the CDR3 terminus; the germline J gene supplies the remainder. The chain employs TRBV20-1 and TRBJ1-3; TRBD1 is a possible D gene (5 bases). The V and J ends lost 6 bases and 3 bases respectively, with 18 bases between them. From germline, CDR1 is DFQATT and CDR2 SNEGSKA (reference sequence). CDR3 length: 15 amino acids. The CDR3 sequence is CSADSGLSGGNTIYF. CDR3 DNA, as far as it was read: TGCAGTGCGGATTCGGGACTTAGCGGTGGAAACACC.

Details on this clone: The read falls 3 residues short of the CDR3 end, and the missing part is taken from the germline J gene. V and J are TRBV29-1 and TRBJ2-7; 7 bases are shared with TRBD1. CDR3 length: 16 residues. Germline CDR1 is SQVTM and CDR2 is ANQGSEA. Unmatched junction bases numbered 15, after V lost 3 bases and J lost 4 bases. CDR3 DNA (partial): TGCAGCGTTGATACGTGGGGCGGGTCAGGGGGTTACGAG. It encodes CSVDTWGGSGGYE. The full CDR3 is CSVDTWGGSGGYEQYF.